The clone carrying this T cell receptor beta chain appeared once. The sample comes from a study of blood T cell repertoires in COVID-19. The germline gives CDR1 KGHSH, CDR2 LQKENI. The junction had 5 bases not matched to a gene; V was cut back by 5 bases and J by 3 bases. CDR3 size: 15 residues. The protocol was immunoSEQ multiplex PCR, while the TCRdb copy is restricted to in-frame clones and leaves out a portion. This table holds approximately 130,000 clones, under 90% found once. The J gene is TRBJ2-5, the V gene TRBV18, with TRBD1 identical over 11 bases. Source material: peripheral blood. This TCR came from a man aged 55-75 years with acute or convalescent COVID-19. The CDR3 region is CASSTRTGGEETQYF. CDR3 DNA sequence: TGTGCCAGCTCAACGCGGACAGGGGGCGAAGAGACCCAGTACTTC.